The T cell receptor beta chain under discussion was sequenced for a study of tumor-infiltrating lymphocytes in primary liver carcinoma. Study at large: These patients were men and women whose ages were 30 to 69 years. Study conclusions and caveats: Tumor region pairs outstripped tumor-adjacent and tumor-blood pairs in overlap. Merely some 7-25% of top clones spanned all five tumor regions.

As for this clonotype: Its antigen is not known.

A primer matching the constant region was used to make TCR beta cDNA from approximately 0.45 ug of total RNA. Slightly modified ARM-PCR, run as three nested multiplex PCR rounds, produced the TCR beta libraries. The two initial PCR rounds, approximately 10 cycles each, used TRBV1-TRBV30 forward and C-beta reverse primers. A single record per CDR3 protein comes from TCRdb applying MiXCR to the multiplex PCR reads. This table holds 44,000 or so distinct CDR3 sequences, about three quarters found once. V was shortened by 9 bases and J by 3 bases, with 12 bases between the two germline ends. Germline lookup yields CDR1 MNHNS and CDR2 SASEGT. The CDR3 is 12 residues long. Co-extracting RNA and DNA was done with about 17-30 mg of unsorted bulk tissue as input. The cohort consisted of patients whose primary liver carcinoma was surgically resected.

The source material was liver tumor tissue from sampling region 5. Subset: tumor region T5, tumor centre. The chain is built from TRBV6-1 and TRBJ2-7; D call uncertain. This TCR came from a man aged 40-55 years with primary liver carcinoma and hepatitis B virus infection. The CDR3 sequence is CASEWVFYEQYF. CDR3 nucleotide sequence: TGTGCCAGTGAATGGGTTTTCTACGAGCAGTACTTC.